This entry is about one T cell receptor beta chain. The junction had 8 bases not matched to a gene; V was cut back by 4 bases and J by 5 bases. Germline V gives CDR1 SQVTM, CDR2 ANQGSEA. This CDR3 region has 15 residues. Sequenced by immunoSEQ multiplex PCR; TCRdb stores in-frame clones only, minus some. Of 55,000 or so clones detected, roughly 85% appear once; the ten largest clones hold approximately 11%. This sample stems from a study of blood T cell repertoires in COVID-19. The rearrangement links TRBV29-1 to TRBJ2-7; 13 bases match TRBD2. This sequence originates from a human donor in a cohort sampled during active COVID-19. The sample was peripheral blood. The DNA for the CDR3 is TGCAGCGTTGTGGCACTAGCGGGAGGGATCGACGAGCAGTACTTC. It yields the protein CSVVALAGGIDEQYF.